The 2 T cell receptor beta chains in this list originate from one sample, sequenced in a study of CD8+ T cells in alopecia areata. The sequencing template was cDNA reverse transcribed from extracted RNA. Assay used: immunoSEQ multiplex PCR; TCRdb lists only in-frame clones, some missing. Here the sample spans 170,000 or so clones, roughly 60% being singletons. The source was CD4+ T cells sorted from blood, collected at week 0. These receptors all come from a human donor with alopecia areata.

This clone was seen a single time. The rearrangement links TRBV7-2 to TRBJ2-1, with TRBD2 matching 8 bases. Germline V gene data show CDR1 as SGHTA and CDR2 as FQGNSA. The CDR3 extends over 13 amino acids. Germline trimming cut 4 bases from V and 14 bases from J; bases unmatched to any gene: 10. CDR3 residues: CASSSIAGLAEFF. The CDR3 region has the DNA TGTGCCAGCAGCTCGATAGCGGGGCTGGCTGAGTTCTTC.

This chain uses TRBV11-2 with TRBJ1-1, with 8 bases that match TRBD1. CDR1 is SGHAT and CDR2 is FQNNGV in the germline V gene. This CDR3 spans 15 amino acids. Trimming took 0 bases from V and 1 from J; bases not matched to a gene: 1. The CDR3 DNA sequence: TGTGCCAGCAGCTTAGAGGGACAGGCGAACACTGAAGCTTTCTTT. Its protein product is CASSLEGQANTEAFF.